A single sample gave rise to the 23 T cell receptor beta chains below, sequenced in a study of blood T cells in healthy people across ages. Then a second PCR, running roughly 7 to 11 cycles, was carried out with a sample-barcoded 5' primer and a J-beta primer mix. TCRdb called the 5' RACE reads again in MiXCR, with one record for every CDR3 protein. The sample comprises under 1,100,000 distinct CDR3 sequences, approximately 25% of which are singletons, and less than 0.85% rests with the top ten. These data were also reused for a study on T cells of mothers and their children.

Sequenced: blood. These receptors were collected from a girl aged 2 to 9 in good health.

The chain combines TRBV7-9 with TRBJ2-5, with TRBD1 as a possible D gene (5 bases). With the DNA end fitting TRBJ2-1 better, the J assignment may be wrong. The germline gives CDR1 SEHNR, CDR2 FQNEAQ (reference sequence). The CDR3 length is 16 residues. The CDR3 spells CASSLVPTGYENEQFF. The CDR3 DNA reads TGTGCCAGCAGCTTAGTACCCACAGGTTACGAGAATGAGCAGTTCTTC.

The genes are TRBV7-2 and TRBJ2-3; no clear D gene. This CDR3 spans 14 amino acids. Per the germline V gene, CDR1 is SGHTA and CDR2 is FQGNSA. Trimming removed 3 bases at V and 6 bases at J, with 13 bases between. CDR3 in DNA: TGTGCCAGCAGCTTGAACCGGGCTCGGGATACGCAGTATTTT. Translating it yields CASSLNRARDTQYF. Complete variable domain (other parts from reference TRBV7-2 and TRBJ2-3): GAGVSQSPSNKVTEKGKDVELRCDPISGHTALYWYRQSLGQGLEFLIYFQGNSAPDKSGLPSDRFSAERTGGSVSTLTIQRTQQEDSAVYLCASSLNRARDTQYFGPGTRLTVL.

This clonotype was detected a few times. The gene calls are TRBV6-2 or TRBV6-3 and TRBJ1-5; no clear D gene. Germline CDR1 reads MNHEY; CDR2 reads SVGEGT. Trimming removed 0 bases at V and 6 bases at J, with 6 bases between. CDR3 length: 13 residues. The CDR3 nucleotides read TGTGCCAGCAGTTACTCGATCGGTCAGCCCCAGCATTTT. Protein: CASSYSIGQPQHF.

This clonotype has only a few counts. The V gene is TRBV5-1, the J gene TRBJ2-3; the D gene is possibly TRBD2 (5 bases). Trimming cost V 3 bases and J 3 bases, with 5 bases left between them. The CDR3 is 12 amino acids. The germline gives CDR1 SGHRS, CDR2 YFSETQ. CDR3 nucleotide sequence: TGCGCCAGCAGCTGGACTACAGATACGCAGTATTTT. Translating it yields CASSWTTDTQYF.

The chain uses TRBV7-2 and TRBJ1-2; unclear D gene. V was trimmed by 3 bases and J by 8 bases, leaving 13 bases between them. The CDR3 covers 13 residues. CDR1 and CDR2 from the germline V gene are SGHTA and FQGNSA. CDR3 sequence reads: CASSFSEQRGYTF. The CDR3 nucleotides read TGTGCCAGCAGCTTTAGCGAACAACGGGGCTACACCTTC.

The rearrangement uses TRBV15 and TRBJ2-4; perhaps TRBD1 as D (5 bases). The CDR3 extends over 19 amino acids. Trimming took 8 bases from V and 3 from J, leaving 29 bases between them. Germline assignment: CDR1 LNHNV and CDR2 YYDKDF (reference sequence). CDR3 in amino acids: CATPTYRPLQVWGKNIQYF. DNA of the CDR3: TGTGCCACCCCAACCTACCGTCCTTTACAGGTCTGGGGCAAAAACATTCAGTACTTC. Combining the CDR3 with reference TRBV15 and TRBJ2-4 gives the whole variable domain DAMVIQNPRYQVTQFGKPVTLSCSQTLNHNVMYWYQQKSSQAPKLLFHYYDKDFNNEADTPDNFQSRRPNTSFCFLDIRSPGLGDTAMYLCATPTYRPLQVWGKNIQYFGAGTRLSVL.

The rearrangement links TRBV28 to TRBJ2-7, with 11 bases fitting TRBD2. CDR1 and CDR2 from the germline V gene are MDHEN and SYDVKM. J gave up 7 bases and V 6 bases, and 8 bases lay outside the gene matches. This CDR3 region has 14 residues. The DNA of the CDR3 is TGTGCCAGCAGCCTTAGCGGGAGGGCCCTAGAGCAGTACTTC. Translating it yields CASSLSGRALEQYF.

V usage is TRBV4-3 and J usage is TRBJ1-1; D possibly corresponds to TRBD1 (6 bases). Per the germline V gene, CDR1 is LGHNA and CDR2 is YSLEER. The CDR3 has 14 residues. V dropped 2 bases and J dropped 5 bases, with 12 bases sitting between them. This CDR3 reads CASSQMGARTEAFF. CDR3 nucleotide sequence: TGCGCCAGCAGCCAAATGGGGGCGCGGACTGAAGCTTTCTTT.

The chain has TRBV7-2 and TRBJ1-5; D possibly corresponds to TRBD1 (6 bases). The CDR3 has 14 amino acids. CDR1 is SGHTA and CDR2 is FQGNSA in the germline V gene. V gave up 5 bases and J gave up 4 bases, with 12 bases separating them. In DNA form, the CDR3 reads TGTGCCAGCAGCAAACAGGGCTTGAATCAGCCCCAGCATTTT. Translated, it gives CASSKQGLNQPQHF. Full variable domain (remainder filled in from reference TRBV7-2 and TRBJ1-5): GAGVSQSPSNKVTEKGKDVELRCDPISGHTALYWYRQSLGQGLEFLIYFQGNSAPDKSGLPSDRFSAERTGGSVSTLTIQRTQQEDSAVYLCASSKQGLNQPQHFGDGTRLSIL.

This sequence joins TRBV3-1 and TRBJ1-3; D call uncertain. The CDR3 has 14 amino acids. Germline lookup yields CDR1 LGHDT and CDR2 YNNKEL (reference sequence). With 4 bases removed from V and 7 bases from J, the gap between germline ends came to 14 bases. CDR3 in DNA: TGTGCCAGCAGCCCCCCCGGACGTATGAACACCATATATTTT. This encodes CASSPPGRMNTIYF.

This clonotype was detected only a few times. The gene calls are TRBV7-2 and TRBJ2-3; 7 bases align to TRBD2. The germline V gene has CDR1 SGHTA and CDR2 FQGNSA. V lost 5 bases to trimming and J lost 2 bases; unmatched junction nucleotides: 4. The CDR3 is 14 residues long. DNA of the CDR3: TGTGCCAGCAGCCCTCTAGCGGACACAGATACGCAGTATTTT. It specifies CASSPLADTDTQYF.

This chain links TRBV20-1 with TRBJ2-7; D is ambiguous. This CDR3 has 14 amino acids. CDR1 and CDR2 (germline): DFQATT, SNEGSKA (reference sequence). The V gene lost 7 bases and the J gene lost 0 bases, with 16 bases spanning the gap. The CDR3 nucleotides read TGCAGTGGAACTGGGGTTCTCAGCTCCTACGAGCAGTACTTC. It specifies CSGTGVLSSYEQYF.

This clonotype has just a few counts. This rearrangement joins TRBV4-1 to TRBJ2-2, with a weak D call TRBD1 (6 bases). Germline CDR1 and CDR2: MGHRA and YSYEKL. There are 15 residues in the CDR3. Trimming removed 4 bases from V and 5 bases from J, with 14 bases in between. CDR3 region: CASSPRIGTTGELFF. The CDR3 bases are TGCGCCAGCAGCCCTAGGATTGGGACAACCGGGGAGCTGTTTTTT.

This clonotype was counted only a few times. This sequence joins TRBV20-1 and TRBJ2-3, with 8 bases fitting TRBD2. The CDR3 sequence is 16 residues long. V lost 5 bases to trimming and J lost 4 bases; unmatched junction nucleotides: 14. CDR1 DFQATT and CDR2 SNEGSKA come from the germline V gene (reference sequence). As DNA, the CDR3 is TGCAGTGCTGCCTCGGGGGCGGGGGGCACCTCAGATACGCAGTATTTT. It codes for CSAASGAGGTSDTQYF.

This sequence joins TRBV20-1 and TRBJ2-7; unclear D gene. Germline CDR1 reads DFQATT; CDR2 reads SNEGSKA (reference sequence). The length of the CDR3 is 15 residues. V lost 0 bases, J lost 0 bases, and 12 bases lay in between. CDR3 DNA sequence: TGCAGTGCTAGAGATGCAGCCGAGTACTCCTACGAGCAGTACTTC. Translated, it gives CSARDAAEYSYEQYF.

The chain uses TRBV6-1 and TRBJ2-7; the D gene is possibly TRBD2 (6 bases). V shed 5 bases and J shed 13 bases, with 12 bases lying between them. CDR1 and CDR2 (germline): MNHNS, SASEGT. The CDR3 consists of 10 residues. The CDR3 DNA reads TGTGCCAGCAGTTTCGTGGGACTTTACTTC. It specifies CASSFVGLYF.

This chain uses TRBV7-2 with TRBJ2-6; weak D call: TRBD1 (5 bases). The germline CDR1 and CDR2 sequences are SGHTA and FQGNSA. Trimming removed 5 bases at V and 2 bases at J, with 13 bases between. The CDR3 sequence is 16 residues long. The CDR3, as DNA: TGTGCCAGCAGCCAAAAAAGGGGTGCTGGGGCCAACGTCCTGACTTTC. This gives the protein CASSQKRGAGANVLTF.

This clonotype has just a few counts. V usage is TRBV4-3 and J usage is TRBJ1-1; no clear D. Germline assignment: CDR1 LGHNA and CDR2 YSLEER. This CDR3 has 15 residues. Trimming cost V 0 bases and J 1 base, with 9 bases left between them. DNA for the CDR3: TGCGCCAGCAGCCAAGACCAGGCAGCGAACACTGAAGCTTTCTTT. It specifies CASSQDQAANTEAFF.

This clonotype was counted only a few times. The CDR3 loop reads CASSQGYSGQGGETQYF. The CDR3 bases are TGTGCCAGCAGCCAAGGGTACTCCGGACAGGGGGGAGAGACCCAGTACTTC. The J gene is TRBJ2-5, the V gene TRBV7-9; 10 bases agree with TRBD1. Losses at the gene ends were 5 bases for V and 4 bases for J; bases not matched to a gene: 13. The CDR3 contains 17 residues. The V gene's germline CDR1 is SEHNR and CDR2 FQNEAQ (reference sequence).

The CDR3 region is CSVRGPFLETQYF. CDR3 sequence (DNA): TGCAGCGTCCGGGGCCCCTTTCTGGAGACCCAGTACTTC. The rearrangement uses TRBV29-1 and TRBJ2-5; D is perhaps TRBD1 or TRBD2 (5 bases each). The germline gives CDR1 SQVTM, CDR2 ANQGSEA. The CDR3 loop spans 13 amino acids. V shed 6 bases and J shed 5 bases, with 16 bases lying between them.

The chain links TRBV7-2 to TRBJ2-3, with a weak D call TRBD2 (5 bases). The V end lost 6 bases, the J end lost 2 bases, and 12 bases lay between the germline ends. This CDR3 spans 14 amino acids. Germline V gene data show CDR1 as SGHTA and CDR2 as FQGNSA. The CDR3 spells CASRAAGNTDTQYF. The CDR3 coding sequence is TGTGCCAGCAGGGCCGCCGGGAACACAGATACGCAGTATTTT. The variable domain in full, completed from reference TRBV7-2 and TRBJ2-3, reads GAGVSQSPSNKVTEKGKDVELRCDPISGHTALYWYRQSLGQGLEFLIYFQGNSAPDKSGLPSDRFSAERTGGSVSTLTIQRTQQEDSAVYLCASRAAGNTDTQYFGPGTRLTVL.

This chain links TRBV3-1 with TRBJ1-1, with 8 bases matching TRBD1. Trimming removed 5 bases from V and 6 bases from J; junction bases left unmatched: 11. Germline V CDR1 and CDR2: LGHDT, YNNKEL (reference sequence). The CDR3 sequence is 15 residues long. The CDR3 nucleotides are TGTGCCAGCAGCGAACCCAGCGGGACAGGCTCTGAAGCTTTCTTT. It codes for CASSEPSGTGSEAFF.

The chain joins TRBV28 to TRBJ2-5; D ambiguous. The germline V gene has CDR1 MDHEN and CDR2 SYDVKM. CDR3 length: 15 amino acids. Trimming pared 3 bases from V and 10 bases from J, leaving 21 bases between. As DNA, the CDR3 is TGTGCCAGCAGTTTTGGTGGGCCCCGCCGGCAGGACCAGTACTTC. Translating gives CASSFGGPRRQDQYF.